What follows are 4 T cell receptor beta chains derived from one specimen sequenced in a study of blood T cell repertoires in COVID-19. The protocol was immunoSEQ multiplex PCR, while the TCRdb copy is restricted to in-frame clones and leaves out a portion. The sample lists some 380,000 clones, roughly 90% occurring once. The material sequenced was peripheral blood. Receptors originate from a man between 18 and 29 years old with active or convalescent COVID-19.

V is TRBV9 and J is TRBJ2-7; the match to TRBD1 covers 8 bases. This CDR3 has 14 residues. The germline gives CDR1 SGDLS, CDR2 YYNGEE. Trimming at V came to 4 bases and at J to 3 bases, leaving 6 bases not matched to a gene. The CDR3 sequence: CASSQDRGIYEQYF. CDR3 DNA sequence: TGTGCCAGCAGCCAAGACAGGGGAATCTACGAGCAGTACTTC. Looking up the rest from reference TRBV9 and TRBJ2-7 gives the full variable domain: DSGVTQTPKHLITATGQRVTLRCSPRSGDLSVYWYQQSLDQGLQFLIQYYNGEERAKGNILERFSAQQFPDLHSELNLSSLELGDSALYFCASSQDRGIYEQYFGPGTRLTVT.

V is TRBV11-2 and J is TRBJ2-1; 10 positions match TRBD2. This CDR3 contains 17 residues. Germline V gene data show CDR1 as SGHAT and CDR2 as FQNNGV. The junction had 12 bases not matched to a gene; V was cut back by 5 bases and J by 5 bases. The CDR3 is CASSVSGGAAFHNEQFF. CDR3 coding DNA: TGTGCCAGCAGCGTAAGCGGGGGGGCCGCTTTCCACAATGAGCAGTTCTTC.

V usage is TRBV11-3 and J usage is TRBJ2-3, with 7 bases lining up with TRBD2. CDR3 size: 16 residues. Germline CDR1 reads SGHNT; CDR2 reads YENEEA. The junction had 4 bases not matched to a gene; V was cut back by 1 base and J by 0 bases. The CDR3 reads CASSLGLAPSTDTQYF. CDR3 sequence (DNA): TGTGCCAGCAGCTTAGGACTAGCCCCTAGCACAGATACGCAGTATTTT.

This clone was counted once. J is TRBJ2-7 and V is TRBV6-2 or TRBV6-3, with 7 bases identical to TRBD1. The V gene's germline CDR1 is MNHEY and CDR2 SVGEGT. CDR3 size: 15 residues. V trimming: 2 bases; J trimming: 2 bases; junction bases outside the gene matches: 6. The CDR3 spells CASSYNHRGTYEQYF. DNA of the CDR3: TGTGCCAGCAGTTACAATCACAGGGGCACCTACGAGCAGTACTTC.